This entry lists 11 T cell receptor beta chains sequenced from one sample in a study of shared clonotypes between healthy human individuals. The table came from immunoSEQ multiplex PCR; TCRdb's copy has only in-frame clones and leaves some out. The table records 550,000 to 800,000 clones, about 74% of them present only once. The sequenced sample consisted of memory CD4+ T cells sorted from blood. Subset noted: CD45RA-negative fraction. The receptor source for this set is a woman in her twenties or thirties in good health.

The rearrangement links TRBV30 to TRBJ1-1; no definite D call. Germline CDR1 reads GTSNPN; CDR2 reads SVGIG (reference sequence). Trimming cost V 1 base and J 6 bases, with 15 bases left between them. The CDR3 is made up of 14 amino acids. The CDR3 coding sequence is TGTGCCTGGAGTGGACGCATATGGGATCCTGAAGCTTTCTTT. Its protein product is CAWSGRIWDPEAFF.

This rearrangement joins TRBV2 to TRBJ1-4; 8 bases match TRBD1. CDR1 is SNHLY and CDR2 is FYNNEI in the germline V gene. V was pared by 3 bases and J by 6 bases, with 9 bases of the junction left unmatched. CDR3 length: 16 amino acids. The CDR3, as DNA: TGTGCCAGCAGTGAGGGACAGGCCCCTGGGGATGAAAAACTGTTTTTT. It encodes CASSEGQAPGDEKLFF.

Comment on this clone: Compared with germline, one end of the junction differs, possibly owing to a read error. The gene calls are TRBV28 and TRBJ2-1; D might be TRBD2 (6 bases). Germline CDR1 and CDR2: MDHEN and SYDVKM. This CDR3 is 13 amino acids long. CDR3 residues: CASRSTSYSEQFF. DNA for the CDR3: TGTGCCAGCAGGTCAACTAGCTACAGTGAGCAGTTCTTC.

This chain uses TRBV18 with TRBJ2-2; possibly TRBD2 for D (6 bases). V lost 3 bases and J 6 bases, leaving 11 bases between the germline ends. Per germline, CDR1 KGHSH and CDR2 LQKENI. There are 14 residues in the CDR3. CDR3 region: CASSPREQAGELFF. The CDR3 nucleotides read TGTGCCAGCTCACCTCGGGAGCAAGCCGGGGAGCTGTTTTTT.

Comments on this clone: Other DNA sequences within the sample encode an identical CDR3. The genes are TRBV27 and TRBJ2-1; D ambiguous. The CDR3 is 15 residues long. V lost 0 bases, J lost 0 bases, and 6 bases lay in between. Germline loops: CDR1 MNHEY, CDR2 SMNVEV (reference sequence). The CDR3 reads CASSLSLSSYNEQFF. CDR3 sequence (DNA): TGTGCCAGCAGTTTATCCCTGAGCTCCTACAATGAGCAGTTCTTC.

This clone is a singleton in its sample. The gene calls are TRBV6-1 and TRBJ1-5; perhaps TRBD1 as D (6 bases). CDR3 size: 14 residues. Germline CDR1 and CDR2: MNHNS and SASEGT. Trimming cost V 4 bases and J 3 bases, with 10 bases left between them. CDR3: CASSGRQDNQPQHF. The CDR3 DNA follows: TGTGCCAGCAGTGGACGACAGGACAATCAGCCCCAGCATTTT.

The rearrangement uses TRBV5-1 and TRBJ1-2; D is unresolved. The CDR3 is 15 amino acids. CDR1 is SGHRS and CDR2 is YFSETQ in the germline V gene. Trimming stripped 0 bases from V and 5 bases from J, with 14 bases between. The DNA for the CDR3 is TGCGCCAGCAGCTTGGATGAGGGATCGATTTATGGCTACACCTTC. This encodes CASSLDEGSIYGYTF.

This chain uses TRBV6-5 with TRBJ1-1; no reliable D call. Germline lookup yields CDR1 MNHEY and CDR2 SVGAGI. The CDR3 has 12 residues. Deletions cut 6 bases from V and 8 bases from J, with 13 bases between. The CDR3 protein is CASSKGPGEAFF. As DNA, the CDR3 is TGTGCCAGCAGCAAAGGGCCGGGGGAAGCTTTCTTT.

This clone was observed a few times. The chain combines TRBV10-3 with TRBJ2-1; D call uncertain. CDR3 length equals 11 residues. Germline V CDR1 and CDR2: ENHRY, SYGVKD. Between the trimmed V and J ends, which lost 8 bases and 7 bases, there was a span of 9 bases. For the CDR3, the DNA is TGTGCCATCGGCCTAAGGAATGAGCAGTTCTTC. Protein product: CAIGLRNEQFF.

In DNA, the CDR3 is TGTGCCAGCAGTTACCTGCAGATCAATCAGCCCCAGCATTTT. This gives the protein CASSYLQINQPQHF. V and J are TRBV6-5 and TRBJ1-5; D not certain. This CDR3 region has 14 residues. V was trimmed by 2 bases and J by 3 bases, leaving 8 bases between them. The germline gives CDR1 MNHEY, CDR2 SVGAGI.

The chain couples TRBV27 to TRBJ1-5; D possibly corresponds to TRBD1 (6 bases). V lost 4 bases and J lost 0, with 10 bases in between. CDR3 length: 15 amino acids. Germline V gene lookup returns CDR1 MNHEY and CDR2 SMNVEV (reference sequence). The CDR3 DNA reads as TGTGCCAGCAGTTCCACAGGGAATAGCAATCAGCCCCAGCATTTT. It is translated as CASSSTGNSNQPQHF.